The source of this T cell receptor (beta chain) is a study of T-cell memory formation after mild COVID-19. MiXCR, applied by TCRdb to the 5' RACE reads, yields one record per CDR3 protein. This sample has hundreds of thousands of distinct CDR3 sequences, with 16% found just once. Study results and caveats: Clones shrinking from day 15 to 85 showed even CD4/CD8 mixes; later expanders tilted CD4+.

This clonotype was observed many times. Its antigen is as yet unknown. Looked up from germline, CDR1 is SGHRS and CDR2 is YFSETQ. V dropped 2 bases and J dropped 4; count of bases not matched to a gene: 4. The CDR3 spans 17 residues. The gene calls are TRBV5-1 and TRBJ2-6; 12 bases are a match to TRBD1. Sequenced: PBMCs or a T cell subset sorted from them (not recorded which). This sequence was found in a man younger than 35 who had mild COVID-19 (a few samples of this study predate the infection). Cell type and time point are not known. CDR3 region: CASSFLGQGAGANVLTF. The CDR3 nucleotides are TGCGCCAGCAGCTTTTTGGGACAGGGGGCCGGGGCCAACGTCCTGACTTTC.